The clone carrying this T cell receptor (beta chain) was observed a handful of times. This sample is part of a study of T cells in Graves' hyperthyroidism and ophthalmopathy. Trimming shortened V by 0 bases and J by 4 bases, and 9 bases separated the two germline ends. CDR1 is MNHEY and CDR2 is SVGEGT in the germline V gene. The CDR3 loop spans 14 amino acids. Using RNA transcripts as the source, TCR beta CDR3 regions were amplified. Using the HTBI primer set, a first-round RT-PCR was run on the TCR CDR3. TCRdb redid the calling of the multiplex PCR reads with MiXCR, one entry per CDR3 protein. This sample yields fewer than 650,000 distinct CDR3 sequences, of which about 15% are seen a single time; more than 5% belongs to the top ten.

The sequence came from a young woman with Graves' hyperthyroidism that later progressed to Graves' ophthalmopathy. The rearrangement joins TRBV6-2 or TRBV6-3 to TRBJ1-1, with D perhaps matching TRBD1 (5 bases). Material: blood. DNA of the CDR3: TGTGCCAGCAGTTACTCGAGGAGGGGCACTGAAGCTTTCTTT. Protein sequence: CASSYSRRGTEAFF.